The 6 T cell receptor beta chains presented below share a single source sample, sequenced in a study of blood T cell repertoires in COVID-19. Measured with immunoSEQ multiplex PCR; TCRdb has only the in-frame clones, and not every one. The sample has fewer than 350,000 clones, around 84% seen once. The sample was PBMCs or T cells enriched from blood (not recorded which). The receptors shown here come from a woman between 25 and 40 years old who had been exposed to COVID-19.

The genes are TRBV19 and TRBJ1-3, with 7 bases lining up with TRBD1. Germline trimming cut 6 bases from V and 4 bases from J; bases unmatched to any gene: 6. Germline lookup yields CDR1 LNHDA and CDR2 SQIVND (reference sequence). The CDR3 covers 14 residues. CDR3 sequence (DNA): TGTGCCAGTAGCAAGACAGGGTTCGGAAACACCATATATTTT. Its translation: CASSKTGFGNTIYF.

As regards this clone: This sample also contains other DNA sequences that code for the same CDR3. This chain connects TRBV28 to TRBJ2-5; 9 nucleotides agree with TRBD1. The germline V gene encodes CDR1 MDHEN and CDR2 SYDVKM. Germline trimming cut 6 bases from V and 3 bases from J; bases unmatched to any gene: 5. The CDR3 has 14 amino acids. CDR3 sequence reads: CASRRTGGEETQYF. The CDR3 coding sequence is TGTGCCAGCAGGCGCACAGGGGGCGAAGAGACCCAGTACTTC.

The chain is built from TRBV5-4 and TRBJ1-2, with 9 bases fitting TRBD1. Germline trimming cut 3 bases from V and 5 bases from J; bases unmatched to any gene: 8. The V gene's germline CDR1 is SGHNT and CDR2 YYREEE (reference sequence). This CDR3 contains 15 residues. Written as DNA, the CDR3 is TGTGCCAGCAGCTGGCGACAGGGGGATGTGTATGGCTACACCTTC. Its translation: CASSWRQGDVYGYTF. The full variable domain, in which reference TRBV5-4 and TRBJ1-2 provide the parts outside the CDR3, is ETGVTQSPTHLIKTRGQQVTLRCSSQSGHNTVSWYQQALGQGPQFIFQYYREEENGRGNFPPRFSGLQFPNYSSELNVNALELDDSALYLCASSWRQGDVYGYTFGSGTRLTVV.

The CDR3 sequence: CASSDTPTHYSNQPQHF. The DNA for the CDR3 is TGTGCCAGCAGCGATACCCCGACACATTATAGCAATCAGCCCCAGCATTTT. The V gene is TRBV2, the J gene TRBJ1-5; no firm D call. CDR3 size: 17 residues. V gave up 6 bases and J gave up 0 bases, with 18 bases separating them. Germline-derived CDR1 and CDR2 are SNHLY and FYNNEI.

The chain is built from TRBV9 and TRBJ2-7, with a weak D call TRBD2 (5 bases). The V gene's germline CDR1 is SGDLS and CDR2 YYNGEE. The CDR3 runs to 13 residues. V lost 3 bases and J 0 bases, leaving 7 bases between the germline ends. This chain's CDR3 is CASSGGASYEQYF. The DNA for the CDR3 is TGTGCCAGCAGCGGGGGAGCCTCCTACGAGCAGTACTTC.

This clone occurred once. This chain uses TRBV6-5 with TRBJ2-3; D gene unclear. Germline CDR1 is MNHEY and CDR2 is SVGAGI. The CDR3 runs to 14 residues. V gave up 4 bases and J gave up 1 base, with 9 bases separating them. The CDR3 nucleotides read TGTGCCAGCAGTTTGGGCCAGGGCACAGATACGCAGTATTTT. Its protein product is CASSLGQGTDTQYF.